The clone carrying this T cell receptor beta chain was detected only a few times. The antigen is unknown. Calling Graves' hyperthyroidism stable meant ophthalmopathy did not progress within 18 months. Every diagnosis used clinical symptoms, serum thyroxine and TRAb, thyroid ultrasound and orbital computed tomography. The data were obtained in a study of T cells in Graves' hyperthyroidism and ophthalmopathy. Study summary: Once the initial diagnosis was made, peripheral blood was obtained before any treatment.

Study-level points and caveats: Progression to ophthalmopathy was predicted a median of approximately seven months early.

RNA transcripts provided the source from which TCR beta CDR3 regions were amplified. HTBI primers were used for first-round RT-PCR of the TCR CDR3. One entry per CDR3 protein results from TCRdb running MiXCR on the multiplex PCR reads. The table has approximately 700,000 distinct CDR3 sequences, about 15% seen once; the top ten hold under 10%. V lost 0 bases and J lost 2, with 10 bases in between. Germline V gene lookup returns CDR1 KGHSH and CDR2 LQKENI. This CDR3 is built from 15 residues. This rearrangement joins TRBV18 to TRBJ2-5, with TRBD2 as a possible D gene (5 bases). This TCR was sampled from a young man with Graves' hyperthyroidism. Sequencing was done on a sample of blood. This CDR3 is CASSPPRTRQETQYF. The CDR3 bases are TGTGCCAGCTCACCACCGAGAACTAGGCAAGAGACCCAGTACTTC. Filled out from reference TRBV18 and TRBJ2-5, the complete variable domain reads NAGVMQNPRHLVRRRGQEARLRCSPMKGHSHVYWYRQLPEEGLKFMVYLQKENIIDESGMPKERFSAEFPKEGPSILRIQQVVRGDSAAYFCASSPPRTRQETQYFGPGTRLLVL.